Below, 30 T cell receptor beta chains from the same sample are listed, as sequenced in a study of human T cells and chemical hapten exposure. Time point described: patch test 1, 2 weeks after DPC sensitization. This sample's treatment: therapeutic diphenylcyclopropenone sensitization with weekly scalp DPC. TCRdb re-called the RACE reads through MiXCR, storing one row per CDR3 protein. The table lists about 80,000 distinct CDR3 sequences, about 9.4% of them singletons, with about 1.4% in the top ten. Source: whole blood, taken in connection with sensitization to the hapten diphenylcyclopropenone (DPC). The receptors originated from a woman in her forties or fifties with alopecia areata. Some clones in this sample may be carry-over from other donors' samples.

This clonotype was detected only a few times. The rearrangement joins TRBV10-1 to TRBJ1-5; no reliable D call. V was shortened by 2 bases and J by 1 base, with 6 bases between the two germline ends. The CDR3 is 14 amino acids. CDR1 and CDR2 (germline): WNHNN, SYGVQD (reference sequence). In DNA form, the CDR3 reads TGCGCCAGCAGTGAGACGGGAAGCAATCAGCCCCAGCATTTT. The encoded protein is CASSETGSNQPQHF.

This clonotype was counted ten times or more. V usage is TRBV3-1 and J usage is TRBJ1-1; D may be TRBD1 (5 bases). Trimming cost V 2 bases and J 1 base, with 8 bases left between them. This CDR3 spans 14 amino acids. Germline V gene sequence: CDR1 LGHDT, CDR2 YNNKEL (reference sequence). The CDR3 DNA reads TGTGCCAGCAGCCAAACGGACACGAACACTGAAGCTTTCTTT. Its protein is CASSQTDTNTEAFF. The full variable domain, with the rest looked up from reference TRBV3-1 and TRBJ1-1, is DTAVSQTPKYLVTQMGNDKSIKCEQNLGHDTMYWYKQDSKKFLKIMFSYNNKELIINETVPNRFSPKSPDKAHLNLHINSLELGDSAVYFCASSQTDTNTEAFFGQGTRLTVV.

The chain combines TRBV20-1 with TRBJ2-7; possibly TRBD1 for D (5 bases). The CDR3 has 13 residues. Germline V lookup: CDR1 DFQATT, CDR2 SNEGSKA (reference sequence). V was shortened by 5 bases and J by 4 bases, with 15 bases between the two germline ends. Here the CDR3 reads CSAGASGQYEQYF. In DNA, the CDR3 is TGCAGTGCTGGGGCTAGTGGGCAGTACGAGCAGTACTTC.

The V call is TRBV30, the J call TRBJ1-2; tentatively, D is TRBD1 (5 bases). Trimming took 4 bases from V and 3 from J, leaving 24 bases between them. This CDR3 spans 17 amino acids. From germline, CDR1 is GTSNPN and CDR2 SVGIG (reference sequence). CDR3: CAWNTQGRWEKDYGYTF. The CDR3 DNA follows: TGTGCCTGGAACACGCAGGGCCGTTGGGAGAAGGACTATGGCTACACCTTC.

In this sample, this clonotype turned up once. Here the CDR3 reads CASSLWSDEQYF. The CDR3, as DNA: TGTGCCAGCAGTTTATGGTCAGACGAGCAGTACTTC. J is TRBJ2-7 and V is TRBV28; D remains ambiguous. The CDR3 runs 12 residues. V dropped 0 bases and J dropped 5 bases, with 5 bases sitting between them. Germline assignment: CDR1 MDHEN and CDR2 SYDVKM.

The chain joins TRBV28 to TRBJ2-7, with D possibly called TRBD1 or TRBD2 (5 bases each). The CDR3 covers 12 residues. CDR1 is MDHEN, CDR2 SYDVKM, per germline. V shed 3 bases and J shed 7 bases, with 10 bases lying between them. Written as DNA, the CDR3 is TGTGCCAGCAGTTTGTTGGGGGAGGAGCAGTACTTC. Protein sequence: CASSLLGEEQYF.

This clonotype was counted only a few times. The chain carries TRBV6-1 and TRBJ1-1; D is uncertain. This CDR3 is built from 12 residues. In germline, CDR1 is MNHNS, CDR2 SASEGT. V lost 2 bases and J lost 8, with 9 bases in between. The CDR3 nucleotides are TGTGCCAGCAGTGAATTGGGCAGGGAAGCTTTCTTT. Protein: CASSELGREAFF.

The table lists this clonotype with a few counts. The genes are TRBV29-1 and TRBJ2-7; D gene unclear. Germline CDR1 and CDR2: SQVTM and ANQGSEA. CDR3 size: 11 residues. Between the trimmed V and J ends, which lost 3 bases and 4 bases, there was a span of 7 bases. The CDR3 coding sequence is TGCAGCGTTGAGACATCTTACGAGCAGTACTTC. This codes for CSVETSYEQYF.

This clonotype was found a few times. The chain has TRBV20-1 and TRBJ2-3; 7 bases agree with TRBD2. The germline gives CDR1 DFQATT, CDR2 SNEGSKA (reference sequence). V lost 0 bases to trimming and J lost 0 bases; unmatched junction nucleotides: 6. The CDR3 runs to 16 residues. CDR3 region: CSARDKLAWSTDTQYF. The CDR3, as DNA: TGCAGTGCTAGAGATAAACTAGCGTGGAGCACAGATACGCAGTATTTT.

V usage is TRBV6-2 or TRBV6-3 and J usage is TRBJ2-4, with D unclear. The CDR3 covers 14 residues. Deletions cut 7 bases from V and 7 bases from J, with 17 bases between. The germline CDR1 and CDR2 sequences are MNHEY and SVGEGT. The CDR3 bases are TGTGCCAGCACACTCGCGCTGGCCGGGAACATTCAGTACTTC. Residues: CASTLALAGNIQYF.

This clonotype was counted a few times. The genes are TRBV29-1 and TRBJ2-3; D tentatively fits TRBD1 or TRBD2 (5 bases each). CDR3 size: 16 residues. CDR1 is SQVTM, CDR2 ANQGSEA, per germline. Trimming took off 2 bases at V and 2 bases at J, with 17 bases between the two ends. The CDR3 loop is CSVETPPGTLTDTQYF. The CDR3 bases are TGCAGCGTTGAAACCCCGCCGGGGACCCTCACAGATACGCAGTATTTT.

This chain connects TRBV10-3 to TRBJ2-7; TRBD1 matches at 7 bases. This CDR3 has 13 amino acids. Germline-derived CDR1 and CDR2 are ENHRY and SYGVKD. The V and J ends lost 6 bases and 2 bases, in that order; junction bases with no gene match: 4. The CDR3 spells CAISQQGPYEQYF. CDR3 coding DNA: TGTGCCATCAGCCAACAGGGGCCCTACGAGCAGTACTTC.

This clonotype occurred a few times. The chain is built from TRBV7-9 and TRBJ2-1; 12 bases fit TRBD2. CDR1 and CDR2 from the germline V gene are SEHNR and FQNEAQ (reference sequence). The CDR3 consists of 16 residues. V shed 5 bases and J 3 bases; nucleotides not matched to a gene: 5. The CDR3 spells CASSPSGRAVYNEQFF. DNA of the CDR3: TGTGCCAGCAGCCCTAGCGGGAGGGCCGTCTACAATGAGCAGTTCTTC.

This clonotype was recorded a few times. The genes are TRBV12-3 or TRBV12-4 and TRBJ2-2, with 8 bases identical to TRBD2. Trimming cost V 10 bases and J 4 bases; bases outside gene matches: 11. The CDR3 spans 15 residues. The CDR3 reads CATTASGSGTGELFF. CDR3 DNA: TGTGCCACAACGGCGAGCGGGAGCGGCACCGGGGAGCTGTTTTTT.

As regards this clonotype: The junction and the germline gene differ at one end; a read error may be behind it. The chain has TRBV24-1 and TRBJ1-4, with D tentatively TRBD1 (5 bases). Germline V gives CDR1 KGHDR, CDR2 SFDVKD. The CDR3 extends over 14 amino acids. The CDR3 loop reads CVTSPGKANEKLFF. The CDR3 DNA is TGTGTCACCAGCCCAGGGAAAGCTAATGAAAAACTGTTTTTT.

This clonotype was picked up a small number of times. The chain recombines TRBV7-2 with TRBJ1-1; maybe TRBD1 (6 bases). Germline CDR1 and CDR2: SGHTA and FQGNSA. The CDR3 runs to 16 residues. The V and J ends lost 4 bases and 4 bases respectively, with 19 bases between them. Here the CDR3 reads CASSYSAGLRGTEAFF. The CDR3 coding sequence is TGTGCCAGCAGCTATTCCGCCGGGCTCAGGGGCACTGAAGCTTTCTTT.

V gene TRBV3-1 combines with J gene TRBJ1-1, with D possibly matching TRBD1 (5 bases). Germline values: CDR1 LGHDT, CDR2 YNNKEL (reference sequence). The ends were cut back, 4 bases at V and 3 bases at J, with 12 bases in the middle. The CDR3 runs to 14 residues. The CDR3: CASSLNGGDTEAFF. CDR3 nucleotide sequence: TGTGCCAGCAGCCTCAATGGGGGAGACACTGAAGCTTTCTTT. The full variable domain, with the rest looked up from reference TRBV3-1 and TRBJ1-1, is DTAVSQTPKYLVTQMGNDKSIKCEQNLGHDTMYWYKQDSKKFLKIMFSYNNKELIINETVPNRFSPKSPDKAHLNLHINSLELGDSAVYFCASSLNGGDTEAFFGQGTRLTVV.

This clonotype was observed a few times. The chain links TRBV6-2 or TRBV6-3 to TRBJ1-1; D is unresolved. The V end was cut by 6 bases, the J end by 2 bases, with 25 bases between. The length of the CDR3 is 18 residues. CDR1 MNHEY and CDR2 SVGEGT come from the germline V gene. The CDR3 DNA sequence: TGTGCCAGCAGCCCTTATGGAGGCGCAGGCCGTATTAACACTGAAGCTTTCTTT. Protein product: CASSPYGGAGRINTEAFF.

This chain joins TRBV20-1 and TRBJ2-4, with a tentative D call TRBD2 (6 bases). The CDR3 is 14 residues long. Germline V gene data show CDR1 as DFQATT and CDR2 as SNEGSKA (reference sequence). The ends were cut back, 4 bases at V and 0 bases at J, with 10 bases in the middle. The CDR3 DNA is TGCAGTGCTACGGGCGGGACAGCCAAAAACATTCAGTACTTC. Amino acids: CSATGGTAKNIQYF.

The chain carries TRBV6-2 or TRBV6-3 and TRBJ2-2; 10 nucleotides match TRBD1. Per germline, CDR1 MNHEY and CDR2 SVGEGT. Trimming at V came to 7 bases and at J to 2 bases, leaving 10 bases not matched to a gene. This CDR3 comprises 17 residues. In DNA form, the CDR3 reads TGTGCCAGCACCCCCATCGGGACAGGGGCAAACACCGGGGAGCTGTTTTTT. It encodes CASTPIGTGANTGELFF.

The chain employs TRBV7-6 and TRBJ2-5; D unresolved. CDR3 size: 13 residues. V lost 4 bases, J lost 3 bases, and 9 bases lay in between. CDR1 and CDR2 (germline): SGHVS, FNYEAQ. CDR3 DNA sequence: TGTGCCAGCAGCTCAGCCCCCGAAGAGACCCAGTACTTC. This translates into CASSSAPEETQYF.

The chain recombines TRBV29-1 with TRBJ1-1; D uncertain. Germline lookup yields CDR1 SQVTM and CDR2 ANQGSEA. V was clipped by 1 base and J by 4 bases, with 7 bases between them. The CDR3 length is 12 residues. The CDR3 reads CSVEGISTEAFF. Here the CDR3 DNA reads TGCAGCGTTGAAGGCATTAGCACTGAAGCTTTCTTT. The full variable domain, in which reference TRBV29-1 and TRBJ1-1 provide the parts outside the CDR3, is SAVISQKPSRDICQRGTSLTIQCQVDSQVTMMFWYRQQPGQSLTLIATANQGSEATYESGFVIDKFPISRPNLTFSTLTVSNMSPEDSSIYLCSVEGISTEAFFGQGTRLTVV.

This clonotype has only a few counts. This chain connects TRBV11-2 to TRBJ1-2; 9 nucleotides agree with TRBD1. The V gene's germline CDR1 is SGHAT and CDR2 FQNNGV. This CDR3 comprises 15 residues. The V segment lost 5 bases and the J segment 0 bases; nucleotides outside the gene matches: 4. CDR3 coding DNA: TGTGCCAGCAGCCAGAGGACAGGGGCTAACTATGGCTACACCTTC. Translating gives CASSQRTGANYGYTF. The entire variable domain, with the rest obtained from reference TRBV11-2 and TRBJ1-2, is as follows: EAGVAQSPRYKIIEKRQSVAFWCNPISGHATLYWYQQILGQGPKLLIQFQNNGVVDDSQLPKDRFSAERLKGVDSTLKIQPAKLEDSAVYLCASSQRTGANYGYTFGSGTRLTVV.

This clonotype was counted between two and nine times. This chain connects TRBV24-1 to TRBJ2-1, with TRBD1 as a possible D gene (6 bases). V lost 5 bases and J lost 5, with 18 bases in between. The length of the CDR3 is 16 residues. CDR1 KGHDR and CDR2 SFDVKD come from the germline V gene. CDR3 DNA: TGTGCCACCAGTGCCCCCCGACAGGCCGGCCACAATGAGCAGTTCTTC. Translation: CATSAPRQAGHNEQFF.

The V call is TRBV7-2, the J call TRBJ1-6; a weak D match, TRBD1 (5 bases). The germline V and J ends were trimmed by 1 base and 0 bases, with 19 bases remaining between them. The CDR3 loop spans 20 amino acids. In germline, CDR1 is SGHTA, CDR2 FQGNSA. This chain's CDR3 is CASSLVPPGRGSSYNSPLHF. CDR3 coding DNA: TGTGCCAGCAGCTTAGTTCCGCCGGGGCGGGGAAGCTCCTATAATTCACCCCTCCACTTT. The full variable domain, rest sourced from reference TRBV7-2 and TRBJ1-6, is GAGVSQSPSNKVTEKGKDVELRCDPISGHTALYWYRQSLGQGLEFLIYFQGNSAPDKSGLPSDRFSAERTGGSVSTLTIQRTQQEDSAVYLCASSLVPPGRGSSYNSPLHFGNGTRLTVT.

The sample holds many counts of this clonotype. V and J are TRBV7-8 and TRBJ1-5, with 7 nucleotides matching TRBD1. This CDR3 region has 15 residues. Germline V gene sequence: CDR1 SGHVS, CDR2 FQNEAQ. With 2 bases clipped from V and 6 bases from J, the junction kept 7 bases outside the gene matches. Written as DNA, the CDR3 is TGTGCCAGCAGCTTACGCGCCCGGGACAGTCAGCCCCAGCATTTT. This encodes CASSLRARDSQPQHF.

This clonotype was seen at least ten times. CDR3: CASSVDGHNQETQYF. Written as DNA, the CDR3 is TGTGCCAGCAGCGTGGACGGCCACAACCAAGAGACCCAGTACTTC. V and J are TRBV3-1 and TRBJ2-5, with D hard to call. From germline, CDR1 is LGHDT and CDR2 YNNKEL (reference sequence). Deletions cut 5 bases from V and 0 bases from J, with 13 bases between. The CDR3 sequence is 15 residues long.

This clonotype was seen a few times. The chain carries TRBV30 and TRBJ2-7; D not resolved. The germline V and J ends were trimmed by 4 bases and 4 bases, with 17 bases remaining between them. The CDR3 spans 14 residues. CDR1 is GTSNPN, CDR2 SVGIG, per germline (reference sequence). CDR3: CAWTRSRGPYEQYF. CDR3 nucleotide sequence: TGTGCCTGGACCCGAAGTCGTGGACCTTACGAGCAGTACTTC.

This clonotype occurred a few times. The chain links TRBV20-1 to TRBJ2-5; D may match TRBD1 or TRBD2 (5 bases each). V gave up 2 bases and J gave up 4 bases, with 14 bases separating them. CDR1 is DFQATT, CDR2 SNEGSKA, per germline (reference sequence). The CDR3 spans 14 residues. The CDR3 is CSARFDQGPETQYF. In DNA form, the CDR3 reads TGCAGTGCTAGATTTGACCAGGGACCAGAGACCCAGTACTTC.

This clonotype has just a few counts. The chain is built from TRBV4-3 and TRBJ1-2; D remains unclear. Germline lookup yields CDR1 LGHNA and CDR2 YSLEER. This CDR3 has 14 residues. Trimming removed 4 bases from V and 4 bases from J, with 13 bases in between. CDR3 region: CASSRTREGYGYTF. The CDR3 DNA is TGCGCCAGCAGCCGCACGAGGGAGGGCTATGGCTACACCTTC.